These 7 T cell receptor beta chains share one sample of origin, sequenced in a study of human T cells and chemical hapten exposure. Regarding time point: pre-sensitization, week 0. Treatment in this sample: therapeutic diphenylcyclopropenone sensitization with weekly scalp DPC. TCRdb called the RACE reads again in MiXCR, with one record for every CDR3 protein. The sample lists more than 250,000 distinct CDR3 sequences; about 8.6% were seen once. This sample comprised whole blood, obtained in connection with sensitization to the hapten diphenylcyclopropenone (DPC). The receptor set was obtained from a woman aged 40 to 55 with alopecia areata. Some clones in this sample may be carry-over from other donors' samples.

This clonotype was seen more than once but under ten times. The V call is TRBV4-1, the J call TRBJ2-5; 11 bases are a match to TRBD2. CDR1 is MGHRA and CDR2 is YSYEKL in the germline V gene. The CDR3 spans 16 residues. Unmatched junction bases numbered 5, after V lost 4 bases and J lost 1 base. The DNA for the CDR3 is TGCGCCAGCAGCCCTGGACTAGCGGGTTTCCAAGAGACCCAGTACTTC. Its protein product is CASSPGLAGFQETQYF.

This clonotype was seen many times. The CDR3 sequence: CASSFAGGDGYTF. The CDR3 DNA follows: TGTGCCAGCAGTTTTGCAGGGGGCGATGGCTACACCTTC. The chain employs TRBV12-3 or TRBV12-4 and TRBJ1-2; 8 nucleotides agree with TRBD1. V shed 3 bases, J shed 6 bases, and the junction held 3 bases outside the gene matches. The CDR3 totals 13 residues.

The rearrangement uses TRBV24-1 and TRBJ2-2; a weak D match, TRBD1 (5 bases). The germline CDR1 and CDR2 sequences are KGHDR and SFDVKD. V was shortened by 5 bases and J by 6 bases, with 9 bases between the two germline ends. CDR3 length: 13 residues. The CDR3 DNA is TGTGCCACCAGTGTTTCAGGGTCCGGGGAGCTGTTTTTT. Translated, it gives CATSVSGSGELFF.

This clonotype was observed a few times. The chain joins TRBV7-2 to TRBJ2-5; TRBD1 might be the D (6 bases). Per the germline V gene, CDR1 is SGHTA and CDR2 is FQGNSA. This CDR3 has 15 amino acids. V was shortened by 4 bases and J by 5 bases, with 17 bases between the two germline ends. The CDR3, as DNA: TGTGCCAGCAGCTCCCTTTCCGACAGGACGGAGACCCAGTACTTC. Protein product: CASSSLSDRTETQYF.

This clonotype was picked up a small number of times. This chain joins TRBV20-1 and TRBJ2-3; perhaps TRBD1 as D (6 bases). The CDR3 covers 16 residues. Germline V gene sequence: CDR1 DFQATT, CDR2 SNEGSKA (reference sequence). Trimming took off 0 bases at V and 1 base at J, with 14 bases between the two ends. CDR3: CSARDRTGTGTDTQYF. CDR3 coding DNA: TGCAGTGCTAGAGATCGCACAGGGACCGGCACAGATACGCAGTATTTT.

The chain joins TRBV7-9 to TRBJ2-1, with D uncertain. Trimming removed 5 bases at V and 9 bases at J, with 14 bases between. CDR1 is SEHNR, CDR2 FQNEAQ, per germline (reference sequence). There are 13 residues in the CDR3. Here the CDR3 DNA reads TGTGCCAGCAGCCCCCTTAGGCGGACTGAGCAGTTCTTC. This codes for CASSPLRRTEQFF.

In DNA, the CDR3 is TGTGCCAGCAGGGTCGGGACAGGAGGATCATACGAGCAGTACTTC. It codes for CASRVGTGGSYEQYF. The chain joins TRBV7-9 to TRBJ2-7; 8 nucleotides agree with TRBD1. V dropped 6 bases and J dropped 4; count of bases not matched to a gene: 11. CDR1 SEHNR and CDR2 FQNEAQ come from the germline V gene (reference sequence). This CDR3 contains 15 residues.